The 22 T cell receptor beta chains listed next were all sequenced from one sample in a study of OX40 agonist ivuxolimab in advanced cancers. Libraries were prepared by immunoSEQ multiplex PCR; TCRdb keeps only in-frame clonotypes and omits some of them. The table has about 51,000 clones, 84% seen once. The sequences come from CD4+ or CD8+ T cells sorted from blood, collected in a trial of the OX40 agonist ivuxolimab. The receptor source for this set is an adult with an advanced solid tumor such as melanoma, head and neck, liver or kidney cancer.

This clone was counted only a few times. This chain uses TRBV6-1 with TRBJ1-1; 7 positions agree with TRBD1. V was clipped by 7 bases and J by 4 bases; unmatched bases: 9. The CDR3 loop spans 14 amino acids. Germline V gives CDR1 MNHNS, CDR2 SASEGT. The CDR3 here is CASKGQRKGTEAFF. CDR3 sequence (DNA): TGTGCCAGCAAGGGACAGCGTAAGGGCACTGAAGCTTTCTTT.

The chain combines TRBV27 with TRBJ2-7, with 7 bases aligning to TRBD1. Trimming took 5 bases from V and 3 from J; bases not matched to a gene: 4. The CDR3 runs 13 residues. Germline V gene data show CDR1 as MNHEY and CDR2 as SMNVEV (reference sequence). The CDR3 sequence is CASSVRQGYEQYF. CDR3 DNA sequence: TGTGCCAGCAGTGTCCGACAGGGCTACGAGCAGTACTTC.

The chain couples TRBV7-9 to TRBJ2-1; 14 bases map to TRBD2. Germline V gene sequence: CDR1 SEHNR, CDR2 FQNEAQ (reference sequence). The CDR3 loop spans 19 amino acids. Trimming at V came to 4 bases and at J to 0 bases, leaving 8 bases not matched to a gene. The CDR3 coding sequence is TGTGCCAGCAGCTCTTTGACTAGCGGGGGGGATAGCTCCTACAATGAGCAGTTCTTC. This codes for CASSSLTSGGDSSYNEQFF. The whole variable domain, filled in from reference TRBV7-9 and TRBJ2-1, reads DTGVSQNPRHKITKRGQNVTFRCDPISEHNRLYWYRQTLGQGPEFLTYFQNEAQLEKSRLLSDRFSAERPKGSFSTLEIQRTEQGDSAMYLCASSSLTSGGDSSYNEQFFGPGTRLTVL.

The CDR3 loop reads CASSLWGGIFNEQFF. The DNA of the CDR3 is TGTGCCAGCAGCTTATGGGGGGGCATCTTCAATGAGCAGTTCTTC. The chain couples TRBV7-2 to TRBJ2-1; a weak D match, TRBD2 (7 bases). CDR3 length equals 15 residues. Trimming left V 2 bases short and J 6 bases short, with 14 bases between. Germline-derived CDR1 and CDR2 are SGHTA and FQGNSA.

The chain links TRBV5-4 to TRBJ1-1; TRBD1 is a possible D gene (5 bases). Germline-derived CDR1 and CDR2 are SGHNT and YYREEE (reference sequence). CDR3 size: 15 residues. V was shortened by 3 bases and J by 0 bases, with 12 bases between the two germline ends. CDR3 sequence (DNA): TGTGCCAGCAGCTACGGGACGAGAATGAACACTGAAGCTTTCTTT. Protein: CASSYGTRMNTEAFF.

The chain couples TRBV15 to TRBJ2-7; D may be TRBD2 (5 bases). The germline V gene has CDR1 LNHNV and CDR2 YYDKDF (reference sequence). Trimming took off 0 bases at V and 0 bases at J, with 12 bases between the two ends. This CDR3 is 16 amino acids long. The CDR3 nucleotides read TGTGCCACCAGCAGAGATCTCGGACTCACCTCCTACGAGCAGTACTTC. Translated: CATSRDLGLTSYEQYF.

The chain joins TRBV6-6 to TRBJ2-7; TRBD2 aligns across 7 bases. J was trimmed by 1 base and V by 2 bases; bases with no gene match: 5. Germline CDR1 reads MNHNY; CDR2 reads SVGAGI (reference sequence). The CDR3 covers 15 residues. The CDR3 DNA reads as TGTGCCAGCAGTTACAGGAGGGAGGGTTCCTACGAGCAGTACTTC. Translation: CASSYRREGSYEQYF.

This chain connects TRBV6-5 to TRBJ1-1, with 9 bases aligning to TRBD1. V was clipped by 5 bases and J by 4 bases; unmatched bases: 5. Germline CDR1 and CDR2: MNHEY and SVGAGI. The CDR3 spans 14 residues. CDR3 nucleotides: TGTGCCAGCAGTACCGGGACAGGGAGCACTGAAGCTTTCTTT. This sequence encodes CASSTGTGSTEAFF.

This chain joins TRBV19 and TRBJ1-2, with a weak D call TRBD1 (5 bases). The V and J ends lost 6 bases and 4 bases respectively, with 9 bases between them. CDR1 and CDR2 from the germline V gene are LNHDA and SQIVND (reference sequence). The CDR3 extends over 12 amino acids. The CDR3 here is CASSPQGYGYTF. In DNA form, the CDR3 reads TGTGCCAGTAGCCCGCAGGGCTATGGCTACACCTTC.

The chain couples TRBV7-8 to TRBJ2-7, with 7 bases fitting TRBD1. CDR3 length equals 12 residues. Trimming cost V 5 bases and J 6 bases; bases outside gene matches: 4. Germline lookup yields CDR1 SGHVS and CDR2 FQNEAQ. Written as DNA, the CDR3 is TGTGCCAGCAGCCGACACAGGGGCGAGCAGTACTTC. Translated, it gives CASSRHRGEQYF. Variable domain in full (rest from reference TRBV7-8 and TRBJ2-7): GAGVSQSPRYKVAKRGQDVALRCDPISGHVSLFWYQQALGQGPEFLTYFQNEAQLDKSGLPSDRFFAERPEGSVSTLKIQRTQQEDSAVYLCASSRHRGEQYFGPGTRLTVT.

The CDR3 DNA reads as TGTGCCAGCAGCTTGCAGGAATTTAGTGACGAGCAGTACTTC. Protein sequence: CASSLQEFSDEQYF. J is TRBJ2-7 and V is TRBV4-2; D is uncertain. The CDR3 spans 14 residues. CDR1 LGHNA and CDR2 YNFKEQ come from the germline V gene. The V end lost 5 bases, the J end lost 5 bases, and 16 bases lay between the germline ends.

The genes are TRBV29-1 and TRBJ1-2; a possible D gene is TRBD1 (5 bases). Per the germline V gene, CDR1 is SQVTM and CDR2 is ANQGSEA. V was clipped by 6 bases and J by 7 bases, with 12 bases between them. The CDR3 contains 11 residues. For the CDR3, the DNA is TGCAGCGTCACCGGGGGAGGTGGCTACACCTTC. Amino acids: CSVTGGGGYTF.

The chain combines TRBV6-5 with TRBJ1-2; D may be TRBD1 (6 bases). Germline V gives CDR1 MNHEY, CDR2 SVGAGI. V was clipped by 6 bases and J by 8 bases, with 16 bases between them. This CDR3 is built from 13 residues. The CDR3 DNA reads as TGTGCCAGCAGCCCGTTTCAGGGGAAGGGCTACACCTTC. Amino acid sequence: CASSPFQGKGYTF.

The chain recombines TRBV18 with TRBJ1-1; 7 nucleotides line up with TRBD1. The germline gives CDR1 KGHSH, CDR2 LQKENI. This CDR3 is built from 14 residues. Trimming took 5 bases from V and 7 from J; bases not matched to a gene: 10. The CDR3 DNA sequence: TGTGCCAGCTCAGACATTGGGACAGTAGGTGAAGCTTTCTTT. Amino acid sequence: CASSDIGTVGEAFF.

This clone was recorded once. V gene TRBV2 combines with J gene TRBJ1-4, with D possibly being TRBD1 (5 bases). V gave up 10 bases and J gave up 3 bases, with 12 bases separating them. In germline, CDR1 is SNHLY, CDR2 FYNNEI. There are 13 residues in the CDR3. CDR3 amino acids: CATSGTANEKLFF. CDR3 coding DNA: TGTGCCACTTCCGGGACGGCTAATGAAAAACTGTTTTTT. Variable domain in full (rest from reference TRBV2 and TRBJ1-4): EPEVTQTPSHQVTQMGQEVILRCVPISNHLYFYWYRQILGQKVEFLVSFYNNEISEKSEIFDDQFSVERPDGSNFTLKIRSTKLEDSAMYFCATSGTANEKLFFGSGTQLSVL.

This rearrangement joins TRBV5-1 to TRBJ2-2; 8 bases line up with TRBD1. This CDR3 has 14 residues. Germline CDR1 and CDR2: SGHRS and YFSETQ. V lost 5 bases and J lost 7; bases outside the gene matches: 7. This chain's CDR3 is CASSRTGMDGELFF. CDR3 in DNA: TGCGCCAGCAGTCGGACAGGGATGGACGGGGAGCTGTTTTTT.

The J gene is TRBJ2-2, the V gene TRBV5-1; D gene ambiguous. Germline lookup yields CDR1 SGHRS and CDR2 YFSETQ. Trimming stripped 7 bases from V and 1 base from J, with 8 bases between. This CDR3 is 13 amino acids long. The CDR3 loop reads CASQLENTGELFF. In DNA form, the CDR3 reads TGCGCCAGCCAACTTGAGAACACCGGGGAGCTGTTTTTT.

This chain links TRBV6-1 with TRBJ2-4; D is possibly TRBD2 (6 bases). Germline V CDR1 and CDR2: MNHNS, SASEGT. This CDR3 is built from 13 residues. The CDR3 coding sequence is TGTGCTAGCTGGTCGGGGGAGATATACATTCAGTACTTC. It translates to CASWSGEIYIQYF.

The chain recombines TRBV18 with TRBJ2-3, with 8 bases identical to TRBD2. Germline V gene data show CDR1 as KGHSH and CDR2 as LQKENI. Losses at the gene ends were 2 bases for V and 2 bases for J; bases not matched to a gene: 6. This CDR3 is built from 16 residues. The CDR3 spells CASSPMAGGDTDTQYF. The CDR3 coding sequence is TGTGCCAGCTCACCAATGGCGGGGGGCGACACAGATACGCAGTATTTT.

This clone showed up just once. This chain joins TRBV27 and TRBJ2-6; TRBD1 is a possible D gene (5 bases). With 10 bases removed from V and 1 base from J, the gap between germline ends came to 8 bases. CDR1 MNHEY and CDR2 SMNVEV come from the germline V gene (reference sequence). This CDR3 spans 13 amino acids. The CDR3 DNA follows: TGTGCCACCAGGGTGTCTGGGGCCAACGTCCTGACTTTC. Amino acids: CATRVSGANVLTF.

The CDR3 sequence: CASSSRQYQETQYF. The CDR3 DNA follows: TGTGCCAGCAGTTCTCGGCAATATCAAGAGACCCAGTACTTC. The V call is TRBV6-5, the J call TRBJ2-5; D gene ambiguous. CDR3 length equals 14 residues. Germline CDR1 is MNHEY and CDR2 is SVGAGI. V gave up 4 bases and J gave up 2 bases, with 11 bases separating them.

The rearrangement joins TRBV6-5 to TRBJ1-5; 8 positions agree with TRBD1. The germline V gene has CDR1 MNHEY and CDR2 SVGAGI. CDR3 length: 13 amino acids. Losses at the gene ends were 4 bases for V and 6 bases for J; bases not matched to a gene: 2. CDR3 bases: TGTGCCAGCAGTTCGGACAGGGCTCAGCCCCAGCATTTT. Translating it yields CASSSDRAQPQHF.